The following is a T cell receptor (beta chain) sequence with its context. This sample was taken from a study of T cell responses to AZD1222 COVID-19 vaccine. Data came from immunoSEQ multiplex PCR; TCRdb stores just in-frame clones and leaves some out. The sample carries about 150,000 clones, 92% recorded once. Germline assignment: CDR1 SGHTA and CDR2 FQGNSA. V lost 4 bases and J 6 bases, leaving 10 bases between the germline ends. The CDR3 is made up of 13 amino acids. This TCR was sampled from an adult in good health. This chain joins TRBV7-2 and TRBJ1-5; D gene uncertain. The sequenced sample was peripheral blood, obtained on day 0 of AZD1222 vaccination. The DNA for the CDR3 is TGTGCCAGCAGCTCGACCGGTTTTCAGCCCCAGCATTTT. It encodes CASSSTGFQPQHF.